Included here is one TCR beta chain sequence, with context. No antigen is known for it. Base qualities are missing; no much larger clone stands one base away. This sample was included in a study of blood T cell repertoires in COVID-19 (dated by TCRdb to about 2020). About the investigation overall: The collaborator samples originated in the United States, Italy and Spain and spanned the acute and convalescent phases of COVID-19. The prospective study material was composed of cDNA or gDNA derived from T cells, B-cell-depleted T cells, or PBMCs. Subjects who had been exposed to COVID-19, were actively infected with it, or had recovered from it provided the deeply sampled blood TCRbeta repertoires that made up the dataset. The repertoires were released in a freely available public database intended as a resource for research on the immune response to SARS-CoV-2. The samples were drawn from two sources: the first 160 participants of the ongoing ImmuneRACE study, and 950 to 1,500 subjects contributed by 6 global collaborators. A de-identified subject ID, COVID-19 status, age in years and sex were almost always included in the sample metadata. Where available, HLA class I and class II types were obtained from metadata supplied by the sample provider rather than from assay-based typing.

Participants in the prospective study were aged roughly 18 to 90 years, lived in 24 United States geographic areas, and enrolled through a virtual design. In the prospective study, participants were assigned to cohorts based on the clinical history participants reported in a screening survey and a study questionnaire. In the prospective study, whole blood, serum and a nasopharyngeal or oropharyngeal swab were collected from each participant by mobile phlebotomists. Participants in the prospective study had the option to provide additional blood draws and questionnaires over an approximately 2-month period. Before DNA extraction, prospective study blood samples were shipped either frozen or at room temperature. TCRbeta CDR3 regions were amplified from genomic DNA using the immunoSEQ Assay, a bias-controlled multiplex PCR. On the study's bioinformatics: Nucleated cell counts per sample were estimated from amplification of reference gene primers within the assay. Sequence reads were collapsed and filtered to measure the absolute abundance of every unique TCRbeta CDR3 rearrangement. For each sample, productive Simpson clonality was calculated as the square root of Simpson's diversity index over productive rearrangements. This is the immuneACCESS table as TCRdb keeps it, with only in-frame sequences that have V and J called. A part of the clones is gone; compared with another copy, unresolved V genes explain less than half, and the rest is unexplained. That table is the source of V, J and clone size, and D and trimming were worked out from the DNA. The sample table shows about 270,000 clones, and 90% are seen once. The ten largest clones take up about 4% of the sample.

What the work shows at the level of the full study, not this receptor alone: The amount of clinical and demographic metadata varied by source and participant and was provided uncurated.

Including the terminal cysteine and phenylalanine, the CDR3 comprises 16 residues. CDR3 DNA only is kept here, 48 bases in frame from base 1. For this chain, trimming is 4 bases at the V end and 3 bases at the J end, and the number of junction bases without a gene match is 11. CDR1 and CDR2, looked up from the germline V gene (reference sequence), are SGHKS and YYEKEE. The receptor chain draws on TRBV5-5 and TRBJ1-2; 8 central bases correspond to TRBD1. The sequenced sample was PBMCs or T cells enriched from blood (not recorded which). This TCR was recovered from a woman between 25 and 40 years old with acute COVID-19. This receptor carries the CDR3 CASSPVADRADYGYTF. The DNA sequence follows: TGTGCCAGCAGCCCCGTTGCGGACAGGGCTGACTATGGCTACACCTTC.